In this sample, the clone carrying this T cell receptor beta chain turned up a few times. The antigen is unknown. The CDR3 has 14 residues. Unmatched junction bases numbered 2, after V lost 8 bases and J lost 4 bases. Germline loops: CDR1 MNHNS, CDR2 SASEGT. The data originate from a study of identical twins. Study-level findings and limits: The more abundant beta clonotypes in cord blood had fewer insertions, and memory repertoires did not show this.

TCRdb re-analysed the 5' RACE reads in MiXCR, keeping a single row per CDR3 protein. The table lists a few hundred thousand distinct CDR3 sequences, approximately 8.3% of them singletons. These data also featured in a second study, about yellow fever vaccine responses in identical twins.

This chain links TRBV6-1 with TRBJ2-2, with 12 bases that match TRBD1. The source material was CD8+ T cells sorted from blood. The clonotype comes from a woman aged 18-29 years in good health. The CDR3 reads CASGTGGITGELFF. CDR3 nucleotide sequence: TGTGCCAGCGGGACAGGGGGCATCACCGGGGAGCTGTTTTTT.